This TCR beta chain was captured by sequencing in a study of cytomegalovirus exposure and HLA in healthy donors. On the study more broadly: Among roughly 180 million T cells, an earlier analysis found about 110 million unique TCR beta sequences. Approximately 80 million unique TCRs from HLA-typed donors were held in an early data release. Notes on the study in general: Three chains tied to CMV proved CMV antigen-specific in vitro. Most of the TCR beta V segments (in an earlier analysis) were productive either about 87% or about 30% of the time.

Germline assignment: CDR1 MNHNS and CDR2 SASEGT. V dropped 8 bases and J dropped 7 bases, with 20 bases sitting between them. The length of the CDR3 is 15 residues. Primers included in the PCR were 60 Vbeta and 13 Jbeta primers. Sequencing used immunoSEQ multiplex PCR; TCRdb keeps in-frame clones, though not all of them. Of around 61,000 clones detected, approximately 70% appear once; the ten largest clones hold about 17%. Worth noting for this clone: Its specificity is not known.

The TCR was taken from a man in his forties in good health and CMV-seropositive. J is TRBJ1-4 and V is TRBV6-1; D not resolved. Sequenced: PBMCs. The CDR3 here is CASAPGPGRGEKLFF. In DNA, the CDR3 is TGTGCCAGCGCGCCCGGACCCGGCCGGGGTGAAAAACTGTTTTTT.